Below are 18 T cell receptor beta chains sequenced from a single sample in a study of cytomegalovirus exposure and HLA in healthy donors. TCRdb's copy holds only in-frame clones and misses some; the assay was immunoSEQ multiplex PCR. The sample holds 250,000 to 400,000 clones, roughly 87% seen once. The sample comprised PBMCs. All receptors come from a man under 40 in good health and CMV-seronegative.

The chain couples TRBV29-1 to TRBJ2-1; 7 nucleotides line up with TRBD1. Unmatched junction bases numbered 3, after V lost 6 bases and J lost 4 bases. The CDR3 is 12 amino acids. Germline V gene lookup returns CDR1 SQVTM and CDR2 ANQGSEA. The CDR3 loop is CSVHRGYNEQFF. CDR3 nucleotide sequence: TGCAGCGTCCACAGGGGTTACAATGAGCAGTTCTTC.

The chain recombines TRBV27 with TRBJ1-1; D might be TRBD1 (5 bases). V dropped 3 bases and J dropped 5 bases, with 13 bases sitting between them. Germline assignment: CDR1 MNHEY and CDR2 SMNVEV (reference sequence). This CDR3 region has 14 residues. The CDR3 loop reads CASSFWGAGTEAFF. The CDR3 DNA is TGTGCCAGCAGTTTTTGGGGCGCCGGTACTGAAGCTTTCTTT.

The V and J genes are TRBV4-2 and TRBJ1-6; a possible D gene is TRBD1 (6 bases). Germline V CDR1 and CDR2: LGHNA, YNFKEQ. V was cut by 1 base and J by 7 bases, with 14 bases left in between. The CDR3 is 16 amino acids. This chain's CDR3 is CASSQGGGYKNSPLHF. CDR3 bases: TGTGCCAGCAGCCAAGGGGGGGGCTATAAAAATTCACCCCTCCACTTT.

V usage is TRBV5-4 and J usage is TRBJ2-3, with 7 bases lining up with TRBD1. Unmatched junction bases numbered 10, after V lost 4 bases and J lost 2 bases. The CDR3 covers 16 residues. Looked up from germline, CDR1 is SGHNT and CDR2 is YYREEE (reference sequence). The DNA for the CDR3 is TGTGCCAGCAGCACCTCCGGGACAGCCTTCACAGATACGCAGTATTTT. It encodes CASSTSGTAFTDTQYF.

The chain joins TRBV6-1 to TRBJ2-5, with 10 bases that match TRBD1. The CDR3 contains 14 residues. The V and J ends lost 5 bases and 5 bases, in that order; junction bases with no gene match: 5. The germline V gene encodes CDR1 MNHNS and CDR2 SASEGT. The CDR3 protein is CASSRGGQGETQYF. CDR3 nucleotides: TGTGCCAGCAGTAGAGGGGGACAGGGGGAGACCCAGTACTTC.

V is TRBV11-2 and J is TRBJ2-7; 10 bases are shared with TRBD1. The germline CDR1 and CDR2 sequences are SGHAT and FQNNGV. V shed 6 bases, J shed 1 base, and the junction held 6 bases outside the gene matches. This CDR3 comprises 15 residues. The CDR3 region is CASRPTGGTSYEQYF. For the CDR3, the DNA is TGTGCCAGCAGACCGACAGGGGGCACATCCTACGAGCAGTACTTC.

The rearrangement joins TRBV5-6 to TRBJ2-7; a weak D match, TRBD1 (5 bases). The CDR3 is made up of 14 amino acids. The germline V gene has CDR1 SGHDT and CDR2 YYEEEE. Between the trimmed V and J ends, which lost 4 bases and 6 bases, there was a span of 17 bases. The CDR3 DNA sequence: TGTGCCAGCAGCACCGGACACCGGGCAAGCGAGCAGTACTTC. Translation gives CASSTGHRASEQYF.

The chain joins TRBV6-6 to TRBJ1-1, with TRBD1 matching 11 bases. This CDR3 contains 15 residues. Germline V gene data show CDR1 as MNHNY and CDR2 as SVGAGI (reference sequence). Trimming removed 8 bases from V and 4 bases from J; junction bases left unmatched: 9. The CDR3 is CASVLRGQGATEAFF. The CDR3 nucleotides are TGTGCCAGCGTTTTAAGAGGACAGGGGGCCACTGAAGCTTTCTTT.

The chain joins TRBV2 to TRBJ1-1; maybe TRBD1 (5 bases). The V gene's germline CDR1 is SNHLY and CDR2 FYNNEI. This CDR3 comprises 13 residues. V lost 8 bases and J 8 bases, leaving 18 bases between the germline ends. CDR3 in amino acids: CASDGRGTREAFF. CDR3 bases: TGTGCCAGCGACGGGAGGGGCACGAGGGAAGCTTTCTTT.

This clone was recorded only once. The chain uses TRBV9 and TRBJ1-2, with TRBD1 matching over 8 bases. Per germline, CDR1 SGDLS and CDR2 YYNGEE. Losses at the gene ends were 2 bases for V and 4 bases for J; bases not matched to a gene: 7. The length of the CDR3 is 15 residues. CDR3 residues: CASSVTGTGTYGYTF. The CDR3 DNA reads TGTGCCAGCAGCGTTACCGGGACAGGTACCTATGGCTACACCTTC.

V gene TRBV10-3 combines with J gene TRBJ1-1, with D possibly being TRBD1 (6 bases). The CDR3 extends over 14 amino acids. Per germline, CDR1 ENHRY and CDR2 SYGVKD. The V end lost 6 bases, the J end lost 1 base, and 12 bases lay between the germline ends. The chain's CDR3 is CAIRSGTQNTEAFF. The CDR3 bases are TGTGCCATCAGATCCGGGACACAGAACACTGAAGCTTTCTTT.

This sequence joins TRBV5-4 and TRBJ2-1; possibly TRBD1 for D (5 bases). Germline V CDR1 and CDR2: SGHNT, YYREEE (reference sequence). V was cut by 4 bases and J by 9 bases, with 14 bases left in between. CDR3 length: 13 amino acids. CDR3 in amino acids: CASSLSGLFEQFF. The DNA for the CDR3 is TGTGCCAGCAGCCTGTCAGGGTTGTTTGAGCAGTTCTTC.

This chain uses TRBV7-9 with TRBJ2-7, with D unclear. Germline lookup yields CDR1 SEHNR and CDR2 FQNEAQ (reference sequence). The CDR3 extends over 13 amino acids. V was cut by 1 base and J by 3 bases, with 7 bases left in between. CDR3 sequence: CASSLVPSYEQYF. The CDR3 nucleotides are TGTGCCAGCAGCTTAGTACCTAGCTACGAGCAGTACTTC.

The genes are TRBV9 and TRBJ1-2; a weak D match, TRBD1 (5 bases). The V end lost 5 bases, the J end lost 7 bases, and 9 bases lay between the germline ends. CDR1 is SGDLS and CDR2 is YYNGEE in the germline V gene. The CDR3 totals 11 residues. Written as DNA, the CDR3 is TGTGCCAGCAGTGGGGGACTTGGCTACACCTTC. It codes for CASSGGLGYTF.

In its sample, this clone was seen a few times. The sample has other DNA sequences that encode this CDR3 too. The CDR3 region is CASSLGQSNSPLHF. CDR3 in DNA: TGCGCCAGCAGCTTAGGACAGTCTAATTCACCCCTCCACTTT. J is TRBJ1-6 and V is TRBV5-1; possible D gene TRBD1, 6 bases. Germline CDR1 reads SGHRS; CDR2 reads YFSETQ. This CDR3 region has 14 residues. V was pared by 2 bases and J by 6 bases, with 9 bases between. Variable domain in full (rest from reference TRBV5-1 and TRBJ1-6): KAGVTQTPRYLIKTRGQQVTLSCSPISGHRSVSWYQQTPGQGLQFLFEYFSETQRNKGNFPGRFSGRQFSNSRSEMNVSTLELGDSALYLCASSLGQSNSPLHFGNGTRLTVT.

The rearrangement uses TRBV5-1 and TRBJ2-3; 8 nucleotides match TRBD1. The CDR3 extends over 15 amino acids. The V and J ends lost 0 bases and 2 bases, in that order; junction bases with no gene match: 2. Germline CDR1 SGHRS, CDR2 YFSETQ. Here the CDR3 reads CASSLDRGNTDTQYF. The CDR3, as DNA: TGCGCCAGCAGCTTGGACAGGGGGAACACAGATACGCAGTATTTT.

The chain uses TRBV7-6 and TRBJ1-3, with D tentatively TRBD1 (5 bases). Germline CDR1 reads SGHVS; CDR2 reads FNYEAQ. The V and J ends lost 6 bases and 2 bases respectively, with 20 bases between them. There are 17 residues in the CDR3. CDR3 nucleotides: TGTGCCAGCAGTCTGGGGGGTAAAGGGGCAACTGGAAACACCATATATTTT. Its protein product is CASSLGGKGATGNTIYF.

J is TRBJ2-3 and V is TRBV7-2; D is undetermined. Germline assignment: CDR1 SGHTA and CDR2 FQGNSA. Deletions cut 1 base from V and 2 bases from J, with 13 bases between. The CDR3 spans 16 residues. The CDR3 reads CASSLGWAIATDTQYF. DNA for the CDR3: TGTGCCAGCAGCTTAGGTTGGGCCATTGCCACAGATACGCAGTATTTT.